The T cell receptor (beta chain) described here comes from a study of shared clonotypes between healthy human individuals (dated by TCRdb to the early 2020s). About the full investigation: The cohort comprised a couple of women and a few men aged 18 to 49 years. For each donor, three plates each were used for CD4 naive and CD4 memory, two plates were used for CD8 naive, and one plate was used for CD8 memory. Blood TCR repertoires of about five healthy adults were deeply sequenced to estimate repertoire size and the extent of clonotype sharing between individuals. To increase sequencing depth and limit assay-specific biases, different laboratories used diverse techniques to prepare libraries and sequence TCR repertoires. Per donor, leukapheresis produced somewhere between about 0.85 and 9.5 billion PBMCs.

To note about this clone: Its cognate antigen has yet to be identified. Per-base qualities were not stored, and no clone one base away is much larger.

Overall study outcomes, separate from this receptor: Compared with non-shared clonotypes, clonotypes shared by all four sorted-subset donors had higher generation probabilities. Naive subsets generally had larger estimated clonotype richness than memory subsets did. Pairwise subsampling indicated that sequencing depth was expected to affect the degree of clonotype sharing among donors. Sampling was restricted to blood, and TCR repertoires in tissue are likely to differ from TCR repertoires in blood. Sharing across a handful of donors was observed for about 5% of naive CD4, under 4% of naive CD8, 2% to 2.5% of memory CD4, and roughly 0.4% of memory CD8 clonotypes. Because the study included only a small number of donors, the genetic and exposure-history diversity represented was limited. Incomplete sequencing was indicated by rarefaction of sorted-subset datasets, despite the large sequencing depth.

CDR1 SQVTM and CDR2 ANQGSEA are derived from the germline V gene. The CDR3 spans 12 residues, from the cysteine through the phenylalanine. The entry retains the CDR3 DNA only, 36 bases that are in frame from base 1. CD8 naive samples consisted of CD45RO-negative cells that were positively selected for CCR7, yielding a CD45RA+CCR7+ population without TemRA cells. The donors were healthy, HIV-negative adults with no recently reported acute infections or vaccinations. Only Caucasian adults living in Nashville, Tennessee, USA were represented among the donors. After blood collection by leukapheresis, PBMCs were isolated using Ficoll-Histopaque density gradient centrifugation and then cryopreserved in the vapor phase of liquid nitrogen. Analytical flow cytometry was used to check the purity and quantity of every magnetically sorted T cell population. Each sorted fraction had its genomic DNA isolated and then quantified by UV absorbance on a Nanodrop 2000c.

TCR CDR3 regions were amplified from genomic DNA by multiplex PCR using the deep immunoSEQ assay. For each cell subset, the extracted genomic DNA was distributed evenly across all wells of several immunoSEQ 96-well plates, and each plate served as one replicate. Each replicate PCR for sorted subsets received about 220 ng genomic DNA, equal to about 29,000 T cell genomes. Purified libraries were measured with a Qubit 3.0 fluorometer, size-checked on a Bioanalyzer 2100, and measured again with the KAPA Library Quantification kit. A separate single-read 150-cycle Illumina NextSeq 550 flow cell was used to sequence each immunoSEQ 96-well plate. As for the authors' bioinformatics: The immunoSEQ output contained only junctional sequences without quality scores, so filtering could not match that applied to full-length reads. Sequences were annotated with PyIR, a Python wrapper for IgBLAST v1.9, using IMGT germline references to assign V/J genes and CDR3. Reads were removed for weak V/J assignments (E-value above 1e-6), missing CDR3, stop codons, out-of-frame junctions, or ambiguous translated residues. V3J clonotypes were defined by identical inferred V gene, J gene, and CDR3 amino acid sequence. Percentage overlap between repertoires was calculated by dividing the number of shared unique clonotypes by the size of the smaller repertoire. Richness of each repertoire was evaluated using RTK rarefaction, the Chao1 estimator, and Recon v2.1 estimates of unobserved clonotypes. OLGA was used to compute generation probabilities for all TCRbeta clonotypes that the gDNA method yielded from a few donors. Here the immuneACCESS table is served through TCRdb, limited to in-frame sequences with V and J called. Missing clones are a known gap in these copies; in checked studies unresolved V genes cover under half, and the rest lacks a known reason. Clonal size and the V and J genes are those of that table, whereas D and trimming came from the DNA. This sample lists about 550,000 clones; nearly 97% were detected once. The top ten clones comprise 0.1% to 0.11% of the sample.

The rearrangement joined TRBV29-1 to TRBJ2-5, with TRBD1 perhaps the D gene, on 6 matching bases. The J call may not be correct, given that the DNA end is closer to TRBJ2-7. The sequence derives from a woman aged 25 to 39 in good health. The sample taken for sequencing was naive CD8+ T cells sorted from blood. Reading the label with the study, this specimen's cell subset or site is: CD45RA+CCR7+. The nucleotide sequence reads as follows: TGCAGCGTTGAGGACAGCTCCTACGAGCAGTACTTC. This gives the protein CSVEDSSYEQYF.